The source of this T cell receptor beta chain is a study of blood T cell repertoires in COVID-19. Study information: The origin of the acute and convalescent COVID-19 samples was the United States, Italy and Spain. Sample material is recorded as cDNA or gDNA derived from T cells, B-cell-depleted T cells, or PBMCs.

The V end was cut by 4 bases, the J end by 1 base, with 7 bases between. The CDR3 contains 13 residues. Germline loops: CDR1 WNHNN, CDR2 SYGVQD (reference sequence). In the authors' workflow: Reference gene primer amplification in the assay estimated nucleated cell counts. Here immunoSEQ multiplex PCR was the method, and the copy in TCRdb shows in-frame clones only, minus some. V, J and clone size are taken as reported in that table, and D and trimming were inferred from the DNA itself. Of 30,000 to 40,000 clones listed, under 90% are singletons. This clone was picked up a small number of times. The specimen sequenced was peripheral blood. This clonotype was obtained from a man aged 50-60 years with acute or convalescent COVID-19. This sequence joins TRBV10-1 and TRBJ1-1, with D perhaps matching TRBD1 (5 bases). CDR3 sequence (DNA): TGCGCCAGCAGTGGACAGAGGAACACTGAAGCTTTCTTT. Translated: CASSGQRNTEAFF.